Described below is a single T cell receptor (beta chain) sequence and its context. This sample was included in a study of blood T cell repertoires in COVID-19. Study in general: Specimens from acute and convalescent COVID-19 originated in the United States, Italy and Spain. The cDNA or gDNA used as material had been derived from T cells, B-cell-depleted T cells, or PBMCs.

Per the original data handling: How many nucleated cells were present was estimated from reference gene primer amplification. TCRdb's table, derived via immunoSEQ multiplex PCR, lists solely in-frame clones and lacks some. That table supplies the V and J calls and clone size; D and trimming were determined from the DNA. The table includes approximately 290,000 clones, 70% to 85% detected once. V was shortened by 6 bases and J by 5 bases, with 9 bases between the two germline ends. The germline V gene encodes CDR1 SGHRS and CDR2 YFSETQ. This CDR3 has 12 residues. Seattle's cohort entered during active infection and was followed longitudinally.

The genes are TRBV5-1 and TRBJ2-1, with a possible D match to TRBD1 (5 bases). This receptor was obtained from a human donor with COVID-19, enrolled during active disease. The donor label of this sample is uncertain. Specimen: peripheral blood. The CDR3 nucleotides read TGCGCCAGCATGGGCAGGGACAATGAGCAGTTCTTC. Encoded protein: CASMGRDNEQFF.